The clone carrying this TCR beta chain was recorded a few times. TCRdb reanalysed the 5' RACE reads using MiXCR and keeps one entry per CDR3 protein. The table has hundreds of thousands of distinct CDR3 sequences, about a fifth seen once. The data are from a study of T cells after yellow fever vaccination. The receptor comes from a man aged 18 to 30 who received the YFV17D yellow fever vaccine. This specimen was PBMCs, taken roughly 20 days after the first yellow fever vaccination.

The CDR3 DNA reads as TGCGCCAGCAGCGTCGACACTTCCACAGATACGCAGTATTTT. This encodes CASSVDTSTDTQYF. The gene calls are TRBV5-1 and TRBJ2-3; D gene ambiguous. CDR3 length: 14 residues. The V end was cut by 4 bases, the J end by 2 bases, with 11 bases between. Germline V gene data show CDR1 as SGHRS and CDR2 as YFSETQ.